These 29 T cell receptor beta chains originate from one sample sequenced in a study of T cell responses to AZD1222 COVID-19 vaccine. Clones were sequenced by immunoSEQ multiplex PCR, and TCRdb holds only the in-frame ones, with some missing. The sample includes about 35,000 clones, approximately 86% of them seen just once. The sample here was peripheral blood, taken on day 0 of AZD1222 vaccination. The receptors derive from an adult in good health.

The genes are TRBV7-2 and TRBJ1-3; a possible D gene is TRBD1 (5 bases). The CDR3 totals 14 residues. Per the germline V gene, CDR1 is SGHTA and CDR2 is FQGNSA. Between the trimmed V and J ends, which lost 5 bases and 3 bases, there was a span of 11 bases. The CDR3 DNA follows: TGTGCCAGCAGCGCCCGGGGCTATGGAAACACCATATATTTT. It translates to CASSARGYGNTIYF.

V is TRBV5-1 and J is TRBJ2-5; D possibly matches TRBD1 or TRBD2 (5 bases each). This CDR3 region has 14 residues. V lost 6 bases and J 5 bases, leaving 17 bases between the germline ends. Germline V CDR1 and CDR2: SGHRS, YFSETQ. This CDR3 is CASTINGAQETQYF. As DNA, the CDR3 is TGCGCCAGCACCATAAACGGGGCCCAGGAGACCCAGTACTTC.

The rearrangement joins TRBV6-5 to TRBJ1-2, with a tentative D call TRBD1 (6 bases). The CDR3 spans 15 residues. V gave up 4 bases and J gave up 0 bases, with 12 bases separating them. Germline V gene data show CDR1 as MNHEY and CDR2 as SVGAGI. CDR3 DNA sequence: TGTGCCAGCAGTTTGGGACACCTTTCTAACTATGGCTACACCTTC. Residues: CASSLGHLSNYGYTF.

The rearrangement links TRBV11-2 to TRBJ1-2; no clear D. Germline V lookup: CDR1 SGHAT, CDR2 FQNNGV. The CDR3 extends over 13 amino acids. V dropped 3 bases and J dropped 6 bases, with 11 bases sitting between them. The CDR3 region has the DNA TGTGCCAGCAGCTTTACCGGGAGCCATGGCTACACCTTC. Translated, it gives CASSFTGSHGYTF.

Comment on this clone: The junction departs from the called germline gene at one end, perhaps through a read error. The V call is TRBV19, the J call TRBJ1-5; TRBD1 agrees at 9 bases. The CDR3 length is 12 residues. In germline, CDR1 is LNHDA, CDR2 SQIVND (reference sequence). The CDR3 DNA reads TGTGCCAGTAGTCTGAGGGACAGGGAATTTGATTTT. Amino acid sequence: CASSLRDREFDF.

The chain has TRBV11-2 and TRBJ2-5; the D gene is possibly TRBD1 (5 bases). V was shortened by 5 bases and J by 2 bases, with 15 bases between the two germline ends. Germline V gene data show CDR1 as SGHAT and CDR2 as FQNNGV. This CDR3 has 15 residues. CDR3 in amino acids: CASSRTRGIQETQYF. The CDR3 DNA sequence: TGTGCCAGCAGCAGAACAAGGGGCATTCAAGAGACCCAGTACTTC.

The chain employs TRBV20-1 and TRBJ1-1; 9 bases agree with TRBD1. From germline, CDR1 is DFQATT and CDR2 SNEGSKA (reference sequence). The CDR3 extends over 14 amino acids. The V segment lost 3 bases and the J segment 5 bases; nucleotides outside the gene matches: 7. CDR3 region: CSASPTGGRTEAFF. The CDR3 DNA reads as TGCAGTGCTAGTCCGACAGGGGGACGGACTGAAGCTTTCTTT.

The chain employs TRBV11-2 and TRBJ1-2; 7 nucleotides agree with TRBD1. The CDR3 is 15 amino acids. Germline CDR1 is SGHAT and CDR2 is FQNNGV. Unmatched junction bases numbered 9, after V lost 4 bases and J lost 4 bases. CDR3 coding DNA: TGTGCCAGCAGCTCCTCCCCCCGGGACAGCTATGGCTACACCTTC. Its translation: CASSSSPRDSYGYTF.

Details on this clone: This sample includes further DNA sequences coding for the same CDR3. V and J are TRBV4-2 and TRBJ1-5; D uncertain. The germline V gene encodes CDR1 LGHNA and CDR2 YNFKEQ. V lost 0 bases, J lost 1 base, and 7 bases lay in between. The CDR3 totals 15 residues. The CDR3 sequence is CASSQESGSNQPQHF. In DNA, the CDR3 is TGTGCCAGCAGCCAAGAGTCGGGCAGCAATCAGCCCCAGCATTTT.

The chain links TRBV6-1 to TRBJ2-1; D not certain. This CDR3 contains 13 residues. The V end lost 6 bases, the J end lost 6 bases, and 12 bases lay between the germline ends. The germline CDR1 and CDR2 sequences are MNHNS and SASEGT. CDR3 amino acids: CASRPRSGNEQFF. The CDR3 coding sequence is TGTGCCAGCAGACCACGTTCGGGCAATGAGCAGTTCTTC.

This chain links TRBV4-1 with TRBJ2-7, with 15 bases fitting TRBD2. CDR3 length: 18 amino acids. The junction had 10 bases not matched to a gene; V was cut back by 2 bases and J by 5 bases. Germline V gene data show CDR1 as MGHRA and CDR2 as YSYEKL. The CDR3 sequence: CASSQPGLAGGPQDEQYF. The CDR3 bases are TGCGCCAGCAGCCAACCGGGACTAGCGGGAGGCCCCCAAGACGAGCAGTACTTC.

Regarding this clone: Other DNA sequences of this sample code for an identical CDR3. The V gene is TRBV7-2, the J gene TRBJ1-5; the D is unclear. CDR3 length: 13 residues. Germline values: CDR1 SGHTA, CDR2 FQGNSA. Trimming took 3 bases from V and 5 from J, leaving 8 bases between them. The CDR3 bases are TGTGCCAGCAGCTTTGGCCCCGATCAGCCCCAGCATTTT. It encodes CASSFGPDQPQHF. Drawing the rest from reference TRBV7-2 and TRBJ1-5, the complete variable domain is GAGVSQSPSNKVTEKGKDVELRCDPISGHTALYWYRQSLGQGLEFLIYFQGNSAPDKSGLPSDRFSAERTGGSVSTLTIQRTQQEDSAVYLCASSFGPDQPQHFGDGTRLSIL.

The chain is built from TRBV13 and TRBJ2-1; 11 nucleotides match TRBD2. J lost 2 bases, V lost 0 bases, and 3 bases had no gene match. Germline V gene sequence: CDR1 PRHDT, CDR2 FYEKMQ (reference sequence). This CDR3 comprises 17 residues. CDR3 coding DNA: TGTGCCAGCAGCTTAGGCCCGACTAGCGGGGCCTACAATGAGCAGTTCTTC. It translates to CASSLGPTSGAYNEQFF.

The chain links TRBV4-2 to TRBJ2-5, with TRBD2 as a possible D gene (5 bases). The CDR3 consists of 15 residues. In germline, CDR1 is LGHNA, CDR2 YNFKEQ. Trimming left V 0 bases short and J 0 bases short, with 8 bases between. CDR3 sequence reads: CASSQDGSDQETQYF. CDR3 sequence (DNA): TGTGCCAGCAGCCAAGATGGGAGCGACCAAGAGACCCAGTACTTC.

This chain links TRBV5-1 with TRBJ2-3; the D gene is possibly TRBD2 (5 bases). The CDR3 has 14 residues. V lost 4 bases to trimming and J lost 2 bases, with 11 bases between them. CDR1 is SGHRS and CDR2 is YFSETQ in the germline V gene. CDR3 sequence (DNA): TGCGCCAGCAGCCTCGGGAACCCCACAGATACGCAGTATTTT. Translation: CASSLGNPTDTQYF.

The chain links TRBV5-6 to TRBJ2-7; D not resolved. Germline CDR1 reads SGHDT; CDR2 reads YYEEEE. The CDR3 contains 11 residues. V was pared by 0 bases and J by 5 bases, with 3 bases between. In nucleotides, the CDR3 is TGTGCCAGCAGCTTGGCCCACGAGCAGTACTTC. Amino acids: CASSLAHEQYF.

The chain employs TRBV19 and TRBJ2-6; D call uncertain. The CDR3 runs 14 residues. V lost 3 bases, J lost 0 bases, and 3 bases lay in between. The germline CDR1 and CDR2 sequences are LNHDA and SQIVND (reference sequence). CDR3 sequence: CASSISSGANVLTF. CDR3 DNA sequence: TGTGCCAGTAGTATTAGCTCTGGGGCCAACGTCCTGACTTTC.

The chain has TRBV7-2 and TRBJ1-1; D uncertain. Germline assignment: CDR1 SGHTA and CDR2 FQGNSA. The V gene lost 5 bases and the J gene lost 7 bases, with 11 bases spanning the gap. The CDR3 length is 12 residues. This CDR3 is CASSTGPNEAFF. The CDR3 bases are TGTGCCAGCAGCACCGGCCCGAATGAAGCTTTCTTT.

The V gene is TRBV10-3, the J gene TRBJ1-3; 7 bases are a match to TRBD1. The J segment lost 3 bases and the V segment lost 6 bases, leaving 5 bases of the junction unmatched. This CDR3 contains 14 residues. The germline CDR1 and CDR2 sequences are ENHRY and SYGVKD. Written as DNA, the CDR3 is TGTGCCATCAGGTCCGACAGGGATGGAAACACCATATATTTT. Its translation: CAIRSDRDGNTIYF.

The CDR3 region is CATSRRAPSYEQYF. The CDR3 nucleotides read TGTGCCACCAGCAGACGGGCCCCCTCCTACGAGCAGTACTTC. V gene TRBV15 combines with J gene TRBJ2-7; D gene unclear. The CDR3 consists of 14 residues. Germline-derived CDR1 and CDR2 are LNHNV and YYDKDF (reference sequence). The ends were cut back, 2 bases at V and 0 bases at J, with 8 bases in the middle.

The chain employs TRBV2 and TRBJ1-5; no clear D. The V end lost 1 base, the J end lost 5 bases, and 6 bases lay between the germline ends. Germline lookup yields CDR1 SNHLY and CDR2 FYNNEI. The CDR3 is 13 amino acids. CDR3 amino acids: CASSEEYDQPQHF. DNA of the CDR3: TGTGCCAGCAGTGAAGAATACGATCAGCCCCAGCATTTT.

V usage is TRBV2 and J usage is TRBJ1-3; possible D gene TRBD1, 6 bases. The germline V gene encodes CDR1 SNHLY and CDR2 FYNNEI. The CDR3 is 15 amino acids. V lost 3 bases, J lost 3 bases, and 12 bases lay in between. The CDR3 loop is CASSEYRAYGNTIYF. CDR3 in DNA: TGTGCCAGCAGTGAGTACAGGGCTTATGGAAACACCATATATTTT.

In DNA, the CDR3 is TGTGCCAGCAGCCCGAGGGACAGCGGAGCGGAGCAGTACTTC. This translates into CASSPRDSGAEQYF. The V and J genes are TRBV4-2 and TRBJ2-7; 7 nucleotides agree with TRBD1. J lost 7 bases, V lost 4 bases, and 10 bases had no gene match. Germline CDR1 and CDR2: LGHNA and YNFKEQ. CDR3 size: 14 residues.

This sequence joins TRBV16 and TRBJ2-5; unclear D gene. The CDR3 is 11 amino acids. Per the germline V gene, CDR1 is KGHSY and CDR2 is FQNENV. V was cut by 4 bases and J by 4 bases, with 4 bases left in between. This CDR3 is CASSLGETQYF. In nucleotides, the CDR3 is TGTGCCAGCAGCCTCGGAGAGACCCAGTACTTC. The full variable domain, with the rest looked up from reference TRBV16 and TRBJ2-5, is GEEVAQTPKHLVRGEGQKAKLYCAPIKGHSYVFWYQQVLKNEFKFLISFQNENVFDETGMPKERFSAKCLPNSPCSLEIQATKLEDSAVYFCASSLGETQYFGPGTRLLVL.

This sequence joins TRBV7-9 and TRBJ1-5, with TRBD1 as a possible D gene (5 bases). V was clipped by 1 base and J by 3 bases, with 7 bases between them. CDR3 length: 14 residues. Germline CDR1 and CDR2: SEHNR and FQNEAQ (reference sequence). The CDR3 loop reads CASSLGGYNQPQHF. CDR3 in DNA: TGTGCCAGCAGCTTAGGGGGGTACAATCAGCCCCAGCATTTT.

This chain links TRBV28 with TRBJ1-1, with D possibly TRBD1 on 5 matching bases. V gave up 5 bases and J gave up 4 bases, with 11 bases separating them. CDR3 size: 13 residues. Looked up from germline, CDR1 is MDHEN and CDR2 is SYDVKM. The CDR3 coding sequence is TGTGCCAGCAGTCGGCAGGGAAGCACTGAAGCTTTCTTT. It codes for CASSRQGSTEAFF.

The rearrangement uses TRBV27 and TRBJ2-1, with unresolved D. From germline, CDR1 is MNHEY and CDR2 SMNVEV (reference sequence). The CDR3 sequence is 13 residues long. Trimming took off 3 bases at V and 6 bases at J, with 9 bases between the two ends. Here the CDR3 DNA reads TGTGCCAGCAGTTTCCAAGGTGGCAATGAGCAGTTCTTC. As protein: CASSFQGGNEQFF.

J is TRBJ2-3 and V is TRBV28, with a tentative D call TRBD2 (5 bases). This CDR3 is 15 amino acids long. Trimming removed 5 bases from V and 5 bases from J, with 17 bases in between. Germline V gene sequence: CDR1 MDHEN, CDR2 SYDVKM. The CDR3 spells CASSPSGMDVDTQYF. CDR3 in DNA: TGTGCCAGCAGTCCTTCCGGGATGGATGTAGATACGCAGTATTTT.

This clone was detected only a few times. This chain links TRBV3-1 (or the pseudogene TRBV3-2) with TRBJ1-4; 9 bases align to TRBD1. The CDR3 contains 15 residues. CDR1 is LGHDT and CDR2 is YNNKEL in the germline V gene (reference sequence). V shed 3 bases, J shed 7 bases, and the junction held 6 bases outside the gene matches. CDR3 coding DNA: TGTGCCAGCAGCCACCCCGGGACAGGGAGTGAAAAACTGTTTTTT. It translates to CASSHPGTGSEKLFF.